The 21 T cell receptor beta chains below come from one sample, sequenced in a study of T cell changes during pregnancy in multiple sclerosis. Method: immunoSEQ multiplex PCR; TCRdb's copy keeps in-frame clones and lacks some. The sample has around 100,000 clones, 91% seen once. Sequenced material: peripheral blood, taken after pregnancy. The receptors originated from a female donor with multiple sclerosis, enrolled in a pregnancy study.

The gene calls are TRBV15 and TRBJ1-2; TRBD1 is a possible D gene (6 bases). The CDR3 consists of 14 residues. V was pared by 5 bases and J by 9 bases, with 19 bases between. Germline V gene data show CDR1 as LNHNV and CDR2 as YYDKDF (reference sequence). The CDR3 spells CATSPRLGAFSYTF. As DNA, the CDR3 is TGTGCCACCAGCCCCCGATTGGGGGCCTTTAGCTACACCTTC.

The chain carries TRBV15 and TRBJ1-2, with D perhaps TRBD1 (6 bases). The length of the CDR3 is 14 residues. Germline-derived CDR1 and CDR2 are LNHNV and YYDKDF (reference sequence). V was trimmed by 2 bases and J by 4 bases, leaving 11 bases between them. CDR3 in DNA: TGTGCCACCAGCAGACTAGACAGGACCTATGGCTACACCTTC. This gives the protein CATSRLDRTYGYTF.

This chain connects TRBV6-1 to TRBJ2-5, with a possible D match to TRBD1 (5 bases). Germline V gives CDR1 MNHNS, CDR2 SASEGT. The length of the CDR3 is 13 residues. The germline V and J ends were trimmed by 4 bases and 5 bases, with 11 bases remaining between them. The CDR3 protein is CASSAQGMETQYF. CDR3 in DNA: TGTGCCAGCAGTGCGCAGGGAATGGAGACCCAGTACTTC.

This chain connects TRBV7-6 to TRBJ1-6; TRBD1 is a possible D gene (5 bases). This CDR3 has 17 residues. The V and J ends lost 1 base and 9 bases respectively, with 19 bases between them. CDR1 is SGHVS and CDR2 is FNYEAQ in the germline V gene. CDR3 residues: CASSLGPGGVTASPLHF. For the CDR3, the DNA is TGTGCCAGCAGCTTAGGTCCGGGGGGGGTAACTGCTTCACCCCTCCACTTT.

J is TRBJ1-1 and V is TRBV4-1, with TRBD1 identical over 9 bases. Germline V CDR1 and CDR2: MGHRA, YSYEKL. V lost 3 bases and J lost 5; bases outside the gene matches: 7. CDR3 length: 15 residues. This chain's CDR3 is CASSHDRGRVTEAFF. CDR3 in DNA: TGCGCCAGCAGCCACGACAGGGGGAGGGTTACTGAAGCTTTCTTT.

V gene TRBV6-5 combines with J gene TRBJ1-2; unclear D gene. The V end was cut by 2 bases, the J end by 2 bases, with 9 bases between. CDR3 length: 14 residues. The germline gives CDR1 MNHEY, CDR2 SVGAGI. In nucleotides, the CDR3 is TGTGCCAGCAGTTACGAGCGGTTAAACTATGGCTACACCTTC. Translation gives CASSYERLNYGYTF.

The J gene is TRBJ1-1, the V gene TRBV25-1; D uncertain. Germline CDR1 and CDR2: MGHDK and SYGVNS. The V end lost 6 bases, the J end lost 5 bases, and 7 bases lay between the germline ends. The CDR3 contains 11 residues. In nucleotides, the CDR3 is TGTGCCAGCAGCGTAGCTACTGAAGCTTTCTTT. Protein product: CASSVATEAFF.

The J gene is TRBJ2-1, the V gene TRBV6-5; 8 nucleotides agree with TRBD1. CDR3 length equals 15 residues. V lost 2 bases to trimming and J lost 7 bases; unmatched junction nucleotides: 7. The germline gives CDR1 MNHEY, CDR2 SVGAGI. CDR3 loop: CASSYLRTGSNEQFF. Written as DNA, the CDR3 is TGTGCCAGCAGTTACCTTCGGACAGGGTCTAATGAGCAGTTCTTC.

This chain connects TRBV7-6 to TRBJ2-3; 7 bases are shared with TRBD2. The CDR3 has 15 amino acids. Germline loops: CDR1 SGHVS, CDR2 FNYEAQ. Germline trimming cut 5 bases from V and 0 bases from J; bases unmatched to any gene: 5. The CDR3 nucleotides read TGTGCCAGCAGCCCCCTAGCGGAGAGCACAGATACGCAGTATTTT. This gives the protein CASSPLAESTDTQYF.

This chain joins TRBV9 and TRBJ2-2; tentatively, D is TRBD2 (6 bases). The CDR3 totals 14 residues. Germline values: CDR1 SGDLS, CDR2 YYNGEE. Between the trimmed V and J ends, which lost 3 bases and 4 bases, there was a span of 10 bases. CDR3 bases: TGTGCCAGCAGCGGGAGGGGATCCACCGGGGAGCTGTTTTTT. Amino acids: CASSGRGSTGELFF.

This clone was seen only once. A read error may account for a junction end that differs from germline. The J gene is TRBJ1-6, the V gene TRBV5-6, with a weak D call TRBD1 (6 bases). CDR3 length equals 17 residues. Germline V gives CDR1 SGHDT, CDR2 YYEEEE. CDR3 residues: CASSLFPGQTYNSPLHF. The CDR3, as DNA: TGTGCCAGCAGCTTGTTCCCGGGACAAACATATAACTCACCCCTCCACTTT.

This clone came up once. The V call is TRBV5-1, the J call TRBJ2-5; possible D gene TRBD2, 8 bases. Germline assignment: CDR1 SGHRS and CDR2 YFSETQ. CDR3 length equals 15 residues. The ends were cut back, 5 bases at V and 5 bases at J, with 19 bases in the middle. The CDR3: CASSRGSGGQETQYF. The DNA for the CDR3 is TGCGCCAGCAGTCGTGGGAGCGGGGGACAGGAGACCCAGTACTTC.

The chain is built from TRBV4-1 and TRBJ1-2; 10 nucleotides line up with TRBD1. This CDR3 spans 15 amino acids. With V trimmed by 8 bases and J by 6 bases, 12 bases remained unmatched. Germline CDR1 MGHRA, CDR2 YSYEKL. The CDR3 sequence is CASHSPGQGLNGYTF. In DNA form, the CDR3 reads TGCGCCAGCCATTCCCCGGGACAGGGGTTGAATGGCTACACCTTC.

The V call is TRBV14, the J call TRBJ1-1, with unresolved D. V lost 0 bases and J lost 6, with 23 bases in between. This CDR3 spans 18 amino acids. Germline V gene lookup returns CDR1 SGHDN and CDR2 FVKESK. The CDR3 DNA reads TGTGCCAGCAGCCAAGATTTCAATGTTTGGGCAGGCAGAGCTGAAGCTTTCTTT. This sequence encodes CASSQDFNVWAGRAEAFF.

The rearrangement uses TRBV5-6 and TRBJ1-5, with TRBD1 matching over 7 bases. Trimming removed 4 bases from V and 6 bases from J; junction bases left unmatched: 7. This CDR3 region has 14 residues. Germline CDR1 and CDR2: SGHDT and YYEEEE. The chain's CDR3 is CASSEGAGSQPQHF. CDR3 sequence (DNA): TGTGCCAGCAGCGAGGGGGCAGGGAGTCAGCCCCAGCATTTT.

V is TRBV6-5 and J is TRBJ1-2; TRBD1 is a possible D gene (6 bases). Germline values: CDR1 MNHEY, CDR2 SVGAGI. The CDR3 has 11 amino acids. Deletions cut 2 bases from V and 14 bases from J, with 12 bases between. The CDR3 DNA is TGTGCCAGCAGTTACGGACAGTTTCTTACCTTC. Residues: CASSYGQFLTF.

The chain employs TRBV9 and TRBJ1-2, with 9 bases that match TRBD1. The V gene end was trimmed by 4 bases and the J gene end by 2 bases; junction bases not matched to a gene: 6. The germline CDR1 and CDR2 sequences are SGDLS and YYNGEE. The CDR3 spans 15 residues. The CDR3 here is CASSIRTGENYGYTF. DNA for the CDR3: TGTGCCAGCAGCATCCGGACAGGGGAAAACTATGGCTACACCTTC.

The gene calls are TRBV4-1 and TRBJ2-3; D is possibly TRBD2 (6 bases). This CDR3 is built from 16 residues. The V end was cut by 0 bases, the J end by 1 base, with 11 bases between. The germline CDR1 and CDR2 sequences are MGHRA and YSYEKL. CDR3 DNA: TGCGCCAGCAGCCAAGAGGGTAGCGGAGGCACAGATACGCAGTATTTT. Translating gives CASSQEGSGGTDTQYF.

This clone was observed a single time. The V gene is TRBV2, the J gene TRBJ2-1; 7 bases line up with TRBD1. CDR1 is SNHLY, CDR2 FYNNEI, per germline. The CDR3 has 14 amino acids. J gave up 9 bases and V 0 bases, and 5 bases lay outside the gene matches. The CDR3 nucleotides are TGTGCCAGCAGTGAAGCGGCAGGGGGTGGTGAGCAGTTCTTC. Translation gives CASSEAAGGGEQFF.

This clone occurred a few times. The chain recombines TRBV2 with TRBJ2-2; perhaps TRBD1 as D (5 bases). Germline V gene data show CDR1 as SNHLY and CDR2 as FYNNEI. Deletions cut 4 bases from V and 6 bases from J, with 9 bases between. The CDR3 loop spans 13 amino acids. For the CDR3, the DNA is TGTGCCAGCAGTGGTGGGGCAGCCGGGGAGCTGTTTTTT. Protein product: CASSGGAAGELFF.

The sample holds one count of this clone. The chain carries TRBV18 and TRBJ2-5; tentatively, D is TRBD1 (5 bases). The CDR3 contains 15 residues. The ends were cut back, 3 bases at V and 1 base at J, with 12 bases in the middle. Germline-derived CDR1 and CDR2 are KGHSH and LQKENI. The CDR3 loop is CASSPPARGQETQYF. DNA for the CDR3: TGTGCCAGCTCACCCCCGGCAAGGGGCCAAGAGACCCAGTACTTC.